The TCR beta chain under discussion was sequenced for a study of CD8+CD57+ T cells in acquired aplastic anemia. Study context: Quantities of DNA derived from sorted CD4+ and CD8+ cells averaged around 3 ug. Whole-study results and caveats: Found in both controls and patients were around 31 CD8+ CDR3 sequences.

Patients sequenced had flow cytometry evidence of CD8+CD57+ cell expansion. All patients were therapy-naive when blood was sampled. Profiling that covered TCR beta VDJ and CDR3 relied on genomic DNA as its template. One entry per CDR3 protein, called by TCRdb with MiXCR from the reads. The sample consists of roughly 80,000 distinct CDR3 sequences, roughly 70% of them appearing once. In regard to this clonotype: Antigen: not known. One end of the junction fails to match germline, which may point to a read error.

This CDR3 comprises 13 residues. Germline values: CDR1 MNHEY, CDR2 SMNVEV (reference sequence). The sample taken for sequencing was sorted CD4+, CD8+, or CD8+CD57+ T cells (not recorded which) from PBMCs. V is TRBV27 and J is TRBJ1-2, with no clear D. The TCR comes from a human donor with aplastic anemia. The CDR3: CASSFGPNYGYTF. CDR3 nucleotides: TGTGCCAGCAGTTTCGGACCGAACTACGGCTACACCTTC.